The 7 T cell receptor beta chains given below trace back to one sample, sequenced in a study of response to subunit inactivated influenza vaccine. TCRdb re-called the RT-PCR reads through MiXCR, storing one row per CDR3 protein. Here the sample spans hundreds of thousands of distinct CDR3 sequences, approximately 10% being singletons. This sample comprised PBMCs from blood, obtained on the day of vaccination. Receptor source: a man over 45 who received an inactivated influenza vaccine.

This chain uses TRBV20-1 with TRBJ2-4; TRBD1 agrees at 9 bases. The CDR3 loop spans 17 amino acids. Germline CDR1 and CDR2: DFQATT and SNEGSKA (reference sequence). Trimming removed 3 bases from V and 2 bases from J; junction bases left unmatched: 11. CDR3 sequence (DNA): TGCAGTGCTAGGATGGGACAGGGTCGGGGTCCCAAAAACATTCAGTACTTC. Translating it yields CSARMGQGRGPKNIQYF.

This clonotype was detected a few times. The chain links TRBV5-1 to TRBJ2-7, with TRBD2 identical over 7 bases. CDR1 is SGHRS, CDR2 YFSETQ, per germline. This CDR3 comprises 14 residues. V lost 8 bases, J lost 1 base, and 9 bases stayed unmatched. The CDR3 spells CASNLGGMSYEQYF. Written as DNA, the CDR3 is TGCGCCAGTAATCTCGGGGGGATGTCCTACGAGCAGTACTTC.

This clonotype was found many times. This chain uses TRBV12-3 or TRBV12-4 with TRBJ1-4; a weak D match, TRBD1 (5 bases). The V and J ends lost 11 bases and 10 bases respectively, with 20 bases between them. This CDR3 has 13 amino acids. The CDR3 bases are TGTGCCCCGGCCAGGGACCCTTTTGGAAAACTGTTTTTT. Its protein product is CAPARDPFGKLFF.

DNA for the CDR3: TGTGCCAGCAGCCCCCGACGGGGTGTCGGCACTGAAGCTTTCTTT. It yields the protein CASSPRRGVGTEAFF. The rearrangement joins TRBV7-2 to TRBJ1-1; unclear D gene. The CDR3 loop spans 15 amino acids. V shed 5 bases and J shed 4 bases, with 17 bases lying between them. The germline V gene has CDR1 SGHTA and CDR2 FQGNSA.

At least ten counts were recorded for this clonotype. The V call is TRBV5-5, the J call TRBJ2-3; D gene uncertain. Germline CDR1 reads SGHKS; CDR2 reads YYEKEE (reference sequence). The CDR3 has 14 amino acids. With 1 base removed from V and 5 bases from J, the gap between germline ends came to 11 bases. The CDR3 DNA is TGTGCCAGCAGCTTGTTGCATTCCGGAGATACGCAGTATTTT. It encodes CASSLLHSGDTQYF.

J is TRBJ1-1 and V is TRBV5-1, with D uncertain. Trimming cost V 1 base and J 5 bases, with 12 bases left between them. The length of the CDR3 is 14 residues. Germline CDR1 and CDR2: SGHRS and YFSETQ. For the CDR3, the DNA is TGCGCCAGCAGCTTGAGTTCGGAGAGAACTGAAGCTTTCTTT. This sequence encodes CASSLSSERTEAFF.

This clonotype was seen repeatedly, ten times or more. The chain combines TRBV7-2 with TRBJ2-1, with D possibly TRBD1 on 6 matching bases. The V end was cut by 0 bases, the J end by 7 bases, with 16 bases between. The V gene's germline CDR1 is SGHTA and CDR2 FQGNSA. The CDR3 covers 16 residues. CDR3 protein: CASSLAWGPGPNEQFF. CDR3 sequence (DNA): TGTGCCAGCAGCTTAGCGTGGGGGCCGGGGCCAAATGAGCAGTTCTTC.